A selection of T cell receptor beta chains follows, all from one sample in a study of Graves' ophthalmopathy and Graves' hyperthyroidism. Each CDR3 protein gets one entry after TCRdb re-called the multiplex PCR reads with MiXCR. The sample has roughly 610,000 distinct CDR3 sequences, about a fifth seen once. Input material: peripheral blood. All receptors derive from a woman under 30 with stable Graves' hyperthyroidism. Some clones in this sample may be carry-over from other donors' samples. Each CDR3 is given with its conserved first and last residue. D genes are given only for firm matches. Clone size is not always given. Where it is, it says once, few, many or a class for expanded clones.

clone_size d_call j_call v_call cdr3_aa cdr3_nt
many TRBD2 TRBJ2-7 TRBV6-1 CASSPGGLGVGEQYF TGTGCCAGCAGCCCCGGGGGACTAGGGGTGGGCGAGCAGTACTTC
many TRBD1 TRBJ1-2 TRBV7-3 CASSPDRDFYGYTF TGTGCCAGCAGCCCTGACAGGGATTTTTATGGCTACACCTTC
many . TRBJ1-1 TRBV4-2 CASSPTWDYTEAFF TGTGCCAGCAGCCCCACCTGGGACTACACTGAAGCTTTCTTT
few TRBD1 TRBJ2-4 TRBV19 CASSIGWDRNIQYF TGTGCCAGTAGTATAGGCTGGGACAGAAACATTCAGTACTTC
many . TRBJ2-7 TRBV4-1 CASSQARLDEQYF TGCGCCAGCAGCCAAGCTCGGCTAGATGAGCAGTACTTC
. . TRBJ1-1 TRBV3-1 CASSQDRSGKYMNTEAFF TGTGCCAGCAGCCAAGATAGGTCAGGGAAATACATGAACACTGAAGCTTTCTTT
many TRBD1 TRBJ2-7 TRBV5-1 CASSLGTGGKNEQYF TGCGCCAGCAGCTTGGGGACAGGGGGGAAGAACGAGCAGTACTTC
few TRBD2 TRBJ2-7 TRBV4-1 CASSSRGSGVEQYF TGCGCCAGCAGCTCCCGGGGGAGCGGGGTCGAGCAGTACTTC
. . TRBJ1-1 TRBV7-9 CASSSRTGPLAFF TGTGCCAGCAGTAGCAGGACCGGCCCTTTGGCTTTCTTT
. . TRBJ1-1 TRBV6-5 CASSYVNYRRMNTEAFF TGTGCCAGCAGTTACGTAAACTACAGGCGCATGAACACTGAAGCTTTCTTT
many . TRBJ1-2 TRBV20-1 CSAPPENYGYTF TGCAGTGCTCCGCCGGAAAACTATGGCTACACCTTC
few . TRBJ1-2 TRBV12-3/TRBV12-4 CASSYTDGYTF TGTGCCAGCAGTTACACAGATGGCTACACCTTC
few TRBD1 TRBJ2-4 TRBV6-1 CASRTGQGGDIQYF TGTGCCAGCAGAACCGGACAGGGCGGGGACATTCAGTACTTC
many . TRBJ1-5 TRBV5-1 CASSLWVQGDQPQHF TGCGCCAGCAGCTTGTGGGTACAGGGTGATCAGCCCCAGCATTTT
many . TRBJ2-7 TRBV6-1 CASSGAGASYEQYF TGTGCCAGCAGTGGGGCGGGGGCCTCCTACGAGCAGTACTTC
many . TRBJ1-6 TRBV6-1 CASSERRQSNSPLHF TGTGCCAGCAGTGAAAGGCGACAGAGTAATTCACCCCTCCACTTT
many TRBD2 TRBJ2-7 TRBV11-2 CASSPRPSGTSYEQYF TGTGCCAGCAGCCCACGGCCTAGCGGGACATCCTACGAGCAGTACTTC
many . TRBJ2-4 TRBV13 CASSVRTNWGIKYF TGTGCCAGCAGCGTGAGGACGAATTGGGGCATTAAGTACTTC
many . TRBJ2-7 TRBV6-1 CASSREPLSGEQYF TGTGCCAGCAGTAGAGAACCACTGTCCGGCGAGCAGTACTTC